These 20 T cell receptor beta chains were all obtained from the same sample, sequenced in a study of blood T cell repertoires in COVID-19. Using immunoSEQ multiplex PCR, the repertoire was profiled, and TCRdb retains in-frame clones only, with some absent. The sample has approximately 250,000 clones; 70% to 90% are singletons. Sequencing was carried out using PBMCs or T cells enriched from blood (not recorded which). The receptors derive from a woman aged 25 to 39 with acute COVID-19.

In its sample, this clone ranks as medium-sized (0.01 to 0.1%). The chain carries TRBV27 and TRBJ2-7; 9 bases fit TRBD2. Trimming cost V 6 bases and J 3 bases; bases outside gene matches: 12. CDR1 is MNHEY, CDR2 SMNVEV, per germline (reference sequence). This CDR3 comprises 16 residues. The CDR3 sequence is CASSLRAGLALYEQYF. In DNA form, the CDR3 reads TGTGCCAGCAGCTTACGAGCGGGACTAGCTCTCTACGAGCAGTACTTC.

This chain joins TRBV9 and TRBJ2-2; D is possibly TRBD1 (5 bases). This CDR3 is built from 16 residues. V was cut by 4 bases and J by 2 bases, with 15 bases left in between. The V gene's germline CDR1 is SGDLS and CDR2 YYNGEE. This CDR3 is CASSLGAGPNTGELFF. As DNA, the CDR3 is TGTGCCAGCAGCCTTGGGGCAGGGCCCAACACCGGGGAGCTGTTTTTT.

The rearrangement uses TRBV6-2 or TRBV6-3 and TRBJ1-2; a possible D gene is TRBD1 (6 bases). Germline V gene lookup returns CDR1 MNHEY and CDR2 SVGEGT. V lost 4 bases, J lost 8 bases, and 11 bases lay in between. The CDR3 is 12 residues long. The CDR3 DNA reads TGTGCCAGCAGTTCCTTCAGGGGCGGCTACACCTTC. Amino acids: CASSSFRGGYTF.

The J gene is TRBJ2-7, the V gene TRBV5-6, with 9 bases aligning to TRBD2. Germline V gene sequence: CDR1 SGHDT, CDR2 YYEEEE. With 7 bases clipped from V and 6 bases from J, the junction kept 8 bases outside the gene matches. This CDR3 has 13 residues. The CDR3 protein is CASFASGIGEQYF. The CDR3 region has the DNA TGTGCCAGCTTTGCTAGCGGGATAGGCGAGCAGTACTTC.

J is TRBJ1-5 and V is TRBV9; 10 bases match TRBD1. Germline V gene data show CDR1 as SGDLS and CDR2 as YYNGEE. The CDR3 contains 13 residues. Trimming took 5 bases from V and 7 from J; bases not matched to a gene: 3. DNA for the CDR3: TGTGCCAGCAGACGGACAGGGGGACAGCCCCAGCATTTT. It encodes CASRRTGGQPQHF.

The chain uses TRBV28 and TRBJ2-7; D may be TRBD1 (6 bases). The CDR3 runs to 14 residues. Looked up from germline, CDR1 is MDHEN and CDR2 is SYDVKM. V lost 10 bases to trimming and J lost 6 bases, with 22 bases between them. Here the CDR3 reads CAIPQGQGSGEQYF. CDR3 in DNA: TGTGCCATCCCCCAGGGGCAGGGGAGCGGCGAGCAGTACTTC.

V and J are TRBV28 and TRBJ2-3, with TRBD2 matching over 10 bases. CDR1 MDHEN and CDR2 SYDVKM come from the germline V gene. J lost 0 bases, V lost 3 bases, and 12 bases had no gene match. The CDR3 is 19 residues long. CDR3 in DNA: TGTGCCAGCAGTTTCCCGGCTAGCGGGAGTCGAAGTAGCACAGATACGCAGTATTTT. Translation gives CASSFPASGSRSSTDTQYF. Looking up the rest from reference TRBV28 and TRBJ2-3 gives the full variable domain: DVKVTQSSRYLVKRTGEKVFLECVQDMDHENMFWYRQDPGLGLRLIYFSYDVKMKEKGDIPEGYSVSREKKERFSLILESASTNQTSMYLCASSFPASGSRSSTDTQYFGPGTRLTVL.

The chain uses TRBV5-1 and TRBJ1-1; perhaps TRBD1 as D (5 bases). Per germline, CDR1 SGHRS and CDR2 YFSETQ. Trimming took 0 bases from V and 6 from J, leaving 12 bases between them. The CDR3 is 14 residues long. CDR3 loop: CASSLAVGRAEAFF. Written as DNA, the CDR3 is TGCGCCAGCAGCTTGGCCGTGGGGCGAGCTGAAGCTTTCTTT.

CDR3 in amino acids: CASSEAQIGGQPQHF. The CDR3 DNA sequence: TGTGCCAGCAGTGAAGCGCAGATAGGAGGTCAGCCCCAGCATTTT. The rearrangement links TRBV6-1 to TRBJ1-5; the D is unclear. Trimming pared 0 bases from V and 6 bases from J, leaving 12 bases between. CDR1 and CDR2 (germline): MNHNS, SASEGT. The CDR3 extends over 15 amino acids.

The chain joins TRBV6-2 or TRBV6-3 to TRBJ2-1, with 8 bases fitting TRBD2. V was clipped by 0 bases and J by 15 bases; unmatched bases: 10. The CDR3 runs 14 residues. The germline CDR1 and CDR2 sequences are MNHEY and SVGEGT. CDR3 in amino acids: CASSYSTSGQMMFF. For the CDR3, the DNA is TGTGCCAGCAGTTACTCCACTAGCGGCCAGATGATGTTCTTC.

The gene calls are TRBV5-5 and TRBJ1-6, with D possibly being TRBD1 (5 bases). The CDR3 sequence is 18 residues long. Trimming took off 2 bases at V and 2 bases at J, with 17 bases between the two ends. Germline assignment: CDR1 SGHKS and CDR2 YYEKEE (reference sequence). CDR3 nucleotides: TGTGCCAGCAGCTTCCGGGACTCTTTGTTGCCCTATAATTCACCCCTCCACTTT. Its translation: CASSFRDSLLPYNSPLHF.

This clone occurred once. The chain recombines TRBV7-9 with TRBJ2-7; D possibly corresponds to TRBD1 (5 bases). Per germline, CDR1 SEHNR and CDR2 FQNEAQ (reference sequence). The V gene lost 2 bases and the J gene lost 5 bases, with 16 bases spanning the gap. CDR3 length: 15 amino acids. CDR3 bases: TGTGCCAGCAGCTTACTGGACAACTTGTCCGACGAGCAGTACTTC. Translation: CASSLLDNLSDEQYF.

V and J are TRBV9 and TRBJ2-1; D not resolved. CDR1 is SGDLS and CDR2 is YYNGEE in the germline V gene. The CDR3 sequence is 15 residues long. Trimming left V 0 bases short and J 0 bases short, with 7 bases between. The CDR3 region is CASSVGLDSYNEQFF. CDR3 DNA sequence: TGTGCCAGCAGCGTAGGGCTTGACTCCTACAATGAGCAGTTCTTC.

This clone came up once. V is TRBV19 and J is TRBJ2-2, with a possible D match to TRBD1 (6 bases). Germline CDR1 and CDR2: LNHDA and SQIVND (reference sequence). Between the trimmed V and J ends, which lost 7 bases and 0 bases, there was a span of 15 bases. There are 16 residues in the CDR3. DNA of the CDR3: TGTGCCAGTATCCCAGACAGGTTCTCGAACACCGGGGAGCTGTTTTTT. Translation: CASIPDRFSNTGELFF.

The gene calls are TRBV5-4 and TRBJ2-1; 7 nucleotides match TRBD1. The CDR3 runs to 17 residues. V was clipped by 4 bases and J by 4 bases; unmatched bases: 14. Germline CDR1 is SGHNT and CDR2 is YYREEE (reference sequence). The CDR3 sequence: CASSLGWGTDSYNEQFF. The CDR3, as DNA: TGTGCCAGCAGCCTGGGGTGGGGGACAGATAGTTACAATGAGCAGTTCTTC. The full variable domain, in which reference TRBV5-4 and TRBJ2-1 provide the parts outside the CDR3, is ETGVTQSPTHLIKTRGQQVTLRCSSQSGHNTVSWYQQALGQGPQFIFQYYREEENGRGNFPPRFSGLQFPNYSSELNVNALELDDSALYLCASSLGWGTDSYNEQFFGPGTRLTVL.

V and J are TRBV3-1 (or the pseudogene TRBV3-2) and TRBJ2-1; TRBD2 matches at 12 bases. Germline-derived CDR1 and CDR2 are LGHDT and YNNKEL (reference sequence). The CDR3 extends over 17 amino acids. The V segment lost 1 base and the J segment 1 base; nucleotides outside the gene matches: 2. The CDR3 sequence: CASSQVGTSGSYNEQFF. CDR3 nucleotide sequence: TGTGCCAGCAGCCAAGTCGGGACTAGCGGGTCCTACAATGAGCAGTTCTTC.

The chain has TRBV5-5 and TRBJ2-7, with D perhaps matching TRBD2 (6 bases). CDR3 length: 13 residues. Trimming removed 5 bases from V and 0 bases from J, with 9 bases in between. The germline gives CDR1 SGHKS, CDR2 YYEKEE (reference sequence). The CDR3 region has the DNA TGTGCCAGCAGTGGGAGGAGCTCCTACGAGCAGTACTTC. Its translation is CASSGRSSYEQYF.

The rearrangement uses TRBV5-1 and TRBJ2-7; 14 positions agree with TRBD2. CDR1 is SGHRS, CDR2 YFSETQ, per germline. This CDR3 is built from 15 residues. V shed 2 bases and J 6 bases; nucleotides not matched to a gene: 4. The CDR3 nucleotides are TGCGCCAGCAGCTTACGACTAGCGGGAGGGCTCGAGCAGTACTTC. This translates into CASSLRLAGGLEQYF.

This rearrangement joins TRBV5-1 to TRBJ2-1; 7 bases fit TRBD2. Germline V gene lookup returns CDR1 SGHRS and CDR2 YFSETQ. J lost 2 bases, V lost 3 bases, and 11 bases had no gene match. The CDR3 is 17 residues long. The CDR3 nucleotides read TGCGCCAGCAGCTCTAAGGGTCTAGCGGCAACCTACAATGAGCAGTTCTTC. Protein: CASSSKGLAATYNEQFF.

The rearrangement links TRBV7-9 to TRBJ2-3, with D possibly TRBD1 on 6 matching bases. Germline values: CDR1 SEHNR, CDR2 FQNEAQ (reference sequence). CDR3 size: 12 residues. Trimming left V 6 bases short and J 6 bases short, with 10 bases between. CDR3 sequence: CASSHRVDTQYF. The CDR3 DNA reads as TGTGCCAGCAGTCACAGGGTTGATACGCAGTATTTT.